A single sample gave rise to the 7 T cell receptor beta chains below, sequenced in a study of shared clonotypes between healthy human individuals. This table comes from immunoSEQ multiplex PCR, and its TCRdb copy is limited to in-frame clones, with some not included. This table holds over a million clones, around three quarters found once. Sequencing input: memory CD4+ T cells from PBMCs. Subset specified: CD45RA-negative fraction. These receptors came from a man aged 18 to 35 in good health. Some clones in this sample may be carry-over from other donors' samples.

The chain carries TRBV7-9 and TRBJ2-7; TRBD1 matches 9 bases. V lost 5 bases, J lost 7 bases, and 6 bases stayed unmatched. Germline assignment: CDR1 SEHNR and CDR2 FQNEAQ (reference sequence). The CDR3 runs 13 residues. The CDR3 region has the DNA TGTGCCAGCAGCCCACAGGGGGCGAGGGAGCAGTACTTC. This encodes CASSPQGAREQYF.

The chain has TRBV7-9 and TRBJ1-6; D is undetermined. V shed 3 bases and J shed 6 bases, with 12 bases lying between them. This CDR3 region has 15 residues. Germline V gene data show CDR1 as SEHNR and CDR2 as FQNEAQ (reference sequence). Written as DNA, the CDR3 is TGTGCCAGCAGCTTTGCCTCTCTTGGTAATTCACCCCTCCACTTT. It specifies CASSFASLGNSPLHF. Based on the CDR3 plus reference TRBV7-9 and TRBJ1-6, the full variable domain is DTGVSQNPRHKITKRGQNVTFRCDPISEHNRLYWYRQTLGQGPEFLTYFQNEAQLEKSRLLSDRFSAERPKGSFSTLEIQRTEQGDSAMYLCASSFASLGNSPLHFGNGTRLTVT.

This chain links TRBV9 with TRBJ1-2; a possible D gene is TRBD1 (5 bases). Between the trimmed V and J ends, which lost 2 bases and 4 bases, there was a span of 18 bases. Germline values: CDR1 SGDLS, CDR2 YYNGEE. CDR3 size: 16 residues. This CDR3 reads CASSVLGGIGLYGYTF. The CDR3 DNA is TGTGCCAGCAGCGTTCTCGGGGGGATCGGTCTCTATGGCTACACCTTC.

The chain has TRBV30 and TRBJ1-3; possibly TRBD1 for D (6 bases). V was clipped by 4 bases and J by 2 bases, with 9 bases between them. The CDR3 runs 13 residues. The germline V gene encodes CDR1 GTSNPN and CDR2 SVGIG (reference sequence). DNA for the CDR3: TGTGCCTGGATGGGGGGGCCTGGAAACACCATATATTTT. Translation gives CAWMGGPGNTIYF.

Remarks on this clone: This sample includes further DNA sequences coding for the same CDR3. The genes are TRBV19 and TRBJ1-5; possibly TRBD1 for D (6 bases). Germline CDR1 LNHDA, CDR2 SQIVND (reference sequence). The CDR3 loop spans 15 amino acids. The V and J ends lost 1 base and 7 bases respectively, with 14 bases between them. CDR3 sequence reads: CASSIGGGRGQPQHF. The CDR3 DNA reads as TGTGCCAGTAGTATAGGAGGGGGTCGGGGCCAGCCCCAGCATTTT. Complete variable domain (other parts from reference TRBV19 and TRBJ1-5): DGGITQSPKYLFRKEGQNVTLSCEQNLNHDAMYWYRQDPGQGLRLIYYSQIVNDFQKGDIAEGYSVSREKKESFPLTVTSAQKNPTAFYLCASSIGGGRGQPQHFGDGTRLSIL.

The chain is built from TRBV7-2 and TRBJ2-1; 10 bases align to TRBD2. The V segment lost 4 bases and the J segment 4 bases; nucleotides outside the gene matches: 4. The CDR3 has 15 residues. Per germline, CDR1 SGHTA and CDR2 FQGNSA. The CDR3: CASSSLAGTYNEQFF. As DNA, the CDR3 is TGTGCCAGCAGCTCACTAGCGGGGACGTACAATGAGCAGTTCTTC.

The chain employs TRBV10-3 and TRBJ2-1, with 8 nucleotides matching TRBD2. V shed 2 bases, J shed 5 bases, and the junction held 8 bases outside the gene matches. CDR1 is ENHRY and CDR2 is SYGVKD in the germline V gene. The CDR3 covers 16 residues. In DNA, the CDR3 is TGTGCCATCAGTGAGGAGACTAGCGAGACCCACAATGAGCAGTTCTTC. Translating it yields CAISEETSETHNEQFF.